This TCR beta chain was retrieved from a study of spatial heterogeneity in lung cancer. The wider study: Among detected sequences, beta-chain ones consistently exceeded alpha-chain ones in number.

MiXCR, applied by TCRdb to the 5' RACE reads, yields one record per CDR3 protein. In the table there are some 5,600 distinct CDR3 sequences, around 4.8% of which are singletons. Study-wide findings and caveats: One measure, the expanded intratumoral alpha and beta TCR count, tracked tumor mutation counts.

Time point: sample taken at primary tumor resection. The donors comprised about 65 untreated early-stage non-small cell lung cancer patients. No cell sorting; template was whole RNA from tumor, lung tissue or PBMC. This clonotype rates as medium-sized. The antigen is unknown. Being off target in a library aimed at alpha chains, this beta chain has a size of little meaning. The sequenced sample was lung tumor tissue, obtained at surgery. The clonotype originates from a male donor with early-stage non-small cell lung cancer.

The CDR3 sequence is CASSYTGSVQEAFF. CDR3 DNA sequence: TGTGCCAGCAGTTATACAGGGTCTGTCCAAGAAGCTTTCTTT. The chain employs TRBV28 and TRBJ1-1, with a weak D call TRBD1 (6 bases). Germline V gene sequence: CDR1 MDHEN, CDR2 SYDVKM. Between the trimmed V and J ends, which lost 4 bases and 8 bases, there was a span of 17 bases. The CDR3 loop spans 14 amino acids.